This T cell receptor (beta chain) is drawn from a study of post-analysis software for immune sequencing data. Study overall: Included among the disease courses, which were recorded for the cohort, were relapsing-remitting, secondary progressive and progressive-relapsing multiple sclerosis.

A word on this clonotype: Its antigen remains unknown.

Trimming took off 7 bases at V and 0 bases at J, with 7 bases between the two ends. Germline values: CDR1 LGHDT, CDR2 YNNKEL (reference sequence). This CDR3 contains 13 residues. TCR beta cDNA libraries had unique molecular identifiers. TCRdb called the PCR reads again in MiXCR, with one record for every CDR3 protein. The sample shows hundreds of thousands of distinct CDR3 sequences, about 60% of them seen only once. Notes on the study in general: Included in a set of roughly five TRBV segments more frequent in patients than controls were TRBV5-6, TRBV5-1 and TRBV20-1. Compared against controls, patients with multiple sclerosis displayed significantly lower normalized Chao1 diversity.

The rearrangement uses TRBV3-1 and TRBJ2-1; D is possibly TRBD1 (6 bases). The sequence was collected from a girl aged 2 to 10 with multiple sclerosis. The source material was blood. The CDR3 loop reads CASKDSSYNEQFF. For the CDR3, the DNA is TGTGCCAGCAAGGACAGCTCCTACAATGAGCAGTTCTTC.